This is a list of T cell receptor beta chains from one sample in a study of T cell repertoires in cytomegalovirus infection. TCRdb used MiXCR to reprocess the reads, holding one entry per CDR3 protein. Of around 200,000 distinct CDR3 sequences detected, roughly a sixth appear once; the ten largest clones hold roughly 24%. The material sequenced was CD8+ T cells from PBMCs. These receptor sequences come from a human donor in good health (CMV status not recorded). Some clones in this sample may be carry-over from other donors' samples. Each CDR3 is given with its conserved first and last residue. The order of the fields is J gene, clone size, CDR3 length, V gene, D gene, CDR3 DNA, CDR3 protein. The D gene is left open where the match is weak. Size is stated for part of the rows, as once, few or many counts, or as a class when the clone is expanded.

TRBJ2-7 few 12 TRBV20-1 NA TGCAGTGCTATCGGGGGTTCCTACGAGCAGTACTTC CSAIGGSYEQYF
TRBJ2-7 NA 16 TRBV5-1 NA TGCGCCAGCAGCTTACCACCCGACTTGGGCTCCTACGAGCAGTACTTC CASSLPPDLGSYEQYF
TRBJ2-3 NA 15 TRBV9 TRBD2 TGTGCCAGCAGCGTAGAATCTAGCGGGGGTGATACGCAGTATTTT CASSVESSGGDTQYF
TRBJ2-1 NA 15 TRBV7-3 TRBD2 TGTGCCAGCAGCTTACGAAGCGGGGGTAACAATGAGCAGTTCTTC CASSLRSGGNNEQFF
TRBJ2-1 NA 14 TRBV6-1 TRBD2 TGTGCCAGCAGCCCTTCGGGGGGGCCGTATGAGCAGTTCTTC CASSPSGGPYEQFF
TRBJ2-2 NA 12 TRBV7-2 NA TGTGCCAGCAGCTTGGCTTTCCGGGAGCTGTTTTTT CASSLAFRELFF
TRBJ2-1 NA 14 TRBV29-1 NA TGCAGCGTTGGCTCCCACTTAGGCGGCAGTGAGCAGTTCTTC CSVGSHLGGSEQFF
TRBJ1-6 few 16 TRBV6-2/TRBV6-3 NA TGTGCCAGCAGTTACTACGGCTACAGGGAGAATTCACCCCTCCACTTT CASSYYGYRENSPLHF
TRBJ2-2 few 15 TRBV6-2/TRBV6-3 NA TGTGCCAGCGATTCGGTTCAGGCGAACACCGGGGAGCTGTTTTTT CASDSVQANTGELFF
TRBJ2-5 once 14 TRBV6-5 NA TGTGCCAGCAGTTACTCGAAGAGGGAAGAGACCCAGTACTTC CASSYSKREETQYF
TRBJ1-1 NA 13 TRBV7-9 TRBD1 TGTGCCAGCAGCGCACAGGGGAGCCCTGAAGCTTTCTTT CASSAQGSPEAFF
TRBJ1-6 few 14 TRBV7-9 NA TGTGCCAGCAGCCCAGAGGGAGGGGGTTCACCCCTCCACTTT CASSPEGGGSPLHF
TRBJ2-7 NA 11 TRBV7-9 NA TGTGCCAGCAGCTTCTCATGGGAGCAGTACTTC CASSFSWEQYF
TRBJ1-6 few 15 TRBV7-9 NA TGTGCCAGCAGCCCGGGCGACAGAGTTAATTCACCCCTCCACTTT CASSPGDRVNSPLHF
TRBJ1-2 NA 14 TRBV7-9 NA TGTGCCAGCAGCTTAGCGGGGCAGGGGAGAGGCTACACCTTC CASSLAGQGRGYTF
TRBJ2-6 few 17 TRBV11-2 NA TGTGCCAGCAGCTTACAGTCCCGAGCGGCCGGGGCCAACGTCCTGACTTTC CASSLQSRAAGANVLTF
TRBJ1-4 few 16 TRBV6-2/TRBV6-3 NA TGTGCCAGCAGTTACTCTACCTGGACCGACAGTGAAAAACTGTTTTTT CASSYSTWTDSEKLFF
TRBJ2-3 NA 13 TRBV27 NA TGTGCCAGCAGTTTAAGTCGTCAACGGACGCAGTATTTT CASSLSRQRTQYF
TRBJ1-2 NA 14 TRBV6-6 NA TGTGCCAGCAGTTTTGGGAAAGGAGCCTATGGCTACACCTTC CASSFGKGAYGYTF
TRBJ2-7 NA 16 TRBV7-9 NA TGTGCCAGCAGCTTAGAAACTCGGGGGCCGAGCCACGAGCAGTACTTC CASSLETRGPSHEQYF
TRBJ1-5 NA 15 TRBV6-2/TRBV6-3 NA TGTGCCAGCAGTTACCCGGACACTCCCGATCAGCCCCAGCATTTT CASSYPDTPDQPQHF
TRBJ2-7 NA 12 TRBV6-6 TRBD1 TGTGCAGTGGGACAGGATACCTACGAGCAGTACTTC CAVGQDTYEQYF
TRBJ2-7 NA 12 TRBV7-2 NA TGTGCCAGCAGCCTCGGAGCAGAGCCGTCCTCCTTC CASSLGAEPSSF
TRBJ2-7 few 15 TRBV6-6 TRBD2 TGTGCCAGCAGTTACTCAAGCGGGGGCTCCTACGAGCAGTACTTC CASSYSSGGSYEQYF
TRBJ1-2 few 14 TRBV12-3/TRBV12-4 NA TGTGCCAGCAACCCCGGGACCGCTAGGGATGGCTACACCTTC CASNPGTARDGYTF
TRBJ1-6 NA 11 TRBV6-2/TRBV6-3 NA TGTGCCAGCAGTACGCCGAGCCCCCTCCACTTT CASSTPSPLHF
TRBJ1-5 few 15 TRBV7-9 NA TGTGCCAGCAGCTTAATGAGGGACGTCGGTCAGCCCCAGCATTTT CASSLMRDVGQPQHF
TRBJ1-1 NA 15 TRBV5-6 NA TGTGCCAGCAGCTTGGGGCCAGGGGCGAACACTGAAGCTTTCTTT CASSLGPGANTEAFF
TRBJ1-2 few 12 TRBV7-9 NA TGTGCCAGCAGCTTAGCAAAAGATGGCTACACCTTC CASSLAKDGYTF
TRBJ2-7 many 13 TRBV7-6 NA TGTGCCAGCAGCCCGGACAGTTCCTACGAGCAGTACTTC CASSPDSSYEQYF
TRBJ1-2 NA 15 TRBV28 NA TGTGCCAGCAGTTTACTCGTACCTGGGGTCTATGGCTACACCTTC CASSLLVPGVYGYTF
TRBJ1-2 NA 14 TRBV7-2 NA TGTGCCAGCAGCTTACCCCGCGAGAACTATGGCTACACCTTC CASSLPRENYGYTF
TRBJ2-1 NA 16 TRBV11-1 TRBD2 TGTGCCAGCAGCCCGGCTCAGCGGGGGCCAGACAATGAGCAGTTCTTC CASSPAQRGPDNEQFF
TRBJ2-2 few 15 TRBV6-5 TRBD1 TGTGCCAGCAGTTACGGGACAGACCTCACCGGGGAGCTGTTTTTT CASSYGTDLTGELFF
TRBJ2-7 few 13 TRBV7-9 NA TGTGCCAGCAGCTTAGAGACGGGGAACGAGCAGTACTTC CASSLETGNEQYF
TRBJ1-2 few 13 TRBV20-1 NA TGCAGTGCTAGAGATCACGGCCGCTATGGCTACACCTTC CSARDHGRYGYTF
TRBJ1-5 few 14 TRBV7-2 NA TGTGCCAGCAGCCGGCACGGATCTTCGGAGCCCCAGCATTTT CASSRHGSSEPQHF
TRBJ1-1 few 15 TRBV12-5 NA TGTGCTAGTGGTAAGAATTCAGTGATGAACACTGAAGCTTTCTTT CASGKNSVMNTEAFF
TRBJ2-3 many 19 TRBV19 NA TGTGCCAGTAGTATCCCCTCCGGGACCTCATATTCCTTCACAGATACGCAGTATTTT CASSIPSGTSYSFTDTQYF